The 9 T cell receptor beta chains listed next were all sequenced from one sample in a study of memory CD4+ T cells and cytomegalovirus serostatus. Assay used: immunoSEQ multiplex PCR; TCRdb lists only in-frame clones, some missing. In the table there are 35,000 to 45,000 clones, roughly 78% of which are singletons. Single viable CD3+CD4+CD8-CD45RO+ cells were sorted as the memory CD4+ T cells. The sequencing sample was made of memory CD4+ T cells from blood. Receptors originate from an adult in good health and CMV-seronegative.

The chain has TRBV9 and TRBJ1-3; possibly TRBD1 for D (6 bases). The CDR3 runs to 15 residues. Between the trimmed V and J ends, which lost 0 bases and 2 bases, there was a span of 9 bases. Germline V gene data show CDR1 as SGDLS and CDR2 as YYNGEE. CDR3 sequence reads: CASSVGPGAGNTIYF. CDR3 nucleotide sequence: TGTGCCAGCAGCGTAGGCCCAGGGGCTGGAAACACCATATATTTT.

The chain is built from TRBV25-1 and TRBJ2-7; the D gene is possibly TRBD2 (5 bases). Germline V gene lookup returns CDR1 MGHDK and CDR2 SYGVNS. The CDR3 covers 15 residues. The V end lost 1 base, the J end lost 7 bases, and 17 bases lay between the germline ends. Here the CDR3 DNA reads TGTGCCAGCAGTGAATCACGCGGGCTCCCGAGGGAGCAGTACTTC. Residues: CASSESRGLPREQYF.

The chain is built from TRBV29-1 and TRBJ2-1; TRBD1 matches 11 bases. The CDR3 runs 15 residues. CDR1 is SQVTM and CDR2 is ANQGSEA in the germline V gene. The ends lost 2 bases at V and 6 bases at J; junction bases unmatched: 6. CDR3 amino acids: CSVEPGTGGSNEQFF. The CDR3 coding sequence is TGCAGCGTTGAACCCGGGACAGGGGGTTCCAATGAGCAGTTCTTC.

The table lists this clone with a few counts. This rearrangement joins TRBV5-6 to TRBJ2-3, with 8 positions matching TRBD2. Germline CDR1 and CDR2: SGHDT and YYEEEE. Trimming took 2 bases from V and 4 from J; bases not matched to a gene: 6. This CDR3 is 15 amino acids long. CDR3 protein: CASSLNGGAADTQYF. CDR3 DNA sequence: TGTGCCAGCAGCTTAAACGGGGGGGCAGCAGATACGCAGTATTTT.

In the case of this clone: Other nucleotide sequences in the sample specify the same CDR3. V and J are TRBV4-1 and TRBJ2-7; maybe TRBD1 (6 bases). The CDR3 spans 14 residues. Trimming stripped 0 bases from V and 1 base from J, with 7 bases between. Germline CDR1 and CDR2: MGHRA and YSYEKL. For the CDR3, the DNA is TGCGCCAGCAGCCAAGATCAGGGGTCCTACGAGCAGTACTTC. As protein: CASSQDQGSYEQYF.

The chain couples TRBV5-4 to TRBJ2-7; 10 bases match TRBD2. The V gene end was trimmed by 5 bases and the J gene end by 3 bases; junction bases not matched to a gene: 8. Germline V CDR1 and CDR2: SGHNT, YYREEE (reference sequence). CDR3 length: 15 amino acids. The CDR3 DNA reads TGTGCCAGCAGTAGGACTAGCGGAGGTTTCTACGAGCAGTACTTC. It yields the protein CASSRTSGGFYEQYF. Combining the CDR3 with reference TRBV5-4 and TRBJ2-7 gives the whole variable domain ETGVTQSPTHLIKTRGQQVTLRCSSQSGHNTVSWYQQALGQGPQFIFQYYREEENGRGNFPPRFSGLQFPNYSSELNVNALELDDSALYLCASSRTSGGFYEQYFGPGTRLTVT.

This chain uses TRBV11-2 with TRBJ1-2; D perhaps matches TRBD1 (5 bases). The CDR3 is made up of 15 amino acids. V was pared by 4 bases and J by 8 bases, with 20 bases between. Germline CDR1 is SGHAT and CDR2 is FQNNGV. CDR3 bases: TGTGCCAGCAGCTCCCCTCGTTGGGGGACTGGCGGCTACACCTTC. Translating it yields CASSSPRWGTGGYTF.

The DNA for the CDR3 is TGTGCCAGCAGTCCTACAGGGGGCGCGGACTATGGCTACACCTTC. Encoded protein: CASSPTGGADYGYTF. The genes are TRBV6-1 and TRBJ1-2; TRBD1 matches 9 bases. V gave up 5 bases and J gave up 3 bases; unmatched junction bases: 7. The CDR3 has 15 amino acids. The germline CDR1 and CDR2 sequences are MNHNS and SASEGT.

The V call is TRBV7-2, the J call TRBJ2-7, with D tentatively TRBD2 (6 bases). This CDR3 is built from 18 residues. V lost 4 bases, J lost 2 bases, and 24 bases lay in between. Germline V CDR1 and CDR2: SGHTA, FQGNSA. The DNA for the CDR3 is TGTGCCAGCAGCTCAGCTTCGGGCGGGATTTCCTCGCCCTACGAGCAGTACTTC. Amino acid sequence: CASSSASGGISSPYEQYF.